The 20 T cell receptor beta chains presented below share a single source sample, sequenced in a study of vaccination and CD4 T cells after COVID-19. An Oncomine TCR Beta short-read assay was used to sequence the DNA from cultured CD4+ T cells. TCRdb fed the PCR reads into MiXCR, producing one record per CDR3 protein. The sample contains approximately 14,000 distinct CDR3 sequences, over 60% of which appear only once. These receptors' antigens are unknown. Treatment in this sample: approximately 11-day PBMC culture with coronavirus spike peptide pools or control peptides (ViraFEST assay). The sample was CD4+ T cells from blood, cultured in vitro. These receptors were taken from a human donor who had recovered from COVID-19.

The chain is built from TRBV27 and TRBJ2-2; 8 bases map to TRBD2. V lost 6 bases and J lost 5; bases outside the gene matches: 5. The germline V gene encodes CDR1 MNHEY and CDR2 SMNVEV (reference sequence). The CDR3 loop spans 14 amino acids. CDR3 protein: CASRQASGTGELFF. Written as DNA, the CDR3 is TGTGCCAGCAGACAAGCTAGCGGGACCGGGGAGCTGTTTTTT.

The rearrangement links TRBV6-1 to TRBJ2-7, with D tentatively TRBD1 (6 bases). The germline V and J ends were trimmed by 7 bases and 5 bases, with 21 bases remaining between them. The CDR3 is 15 residues long. The germline CDR1 and CDR2 sequences are MNHNS and SASEGT. The CDR3 sequence is CASTRSRQGLHEQYF. The CDR3 coding sequence is TGTGCCAGCACCCGTTCTAGGCAGGGGCTTCACGAGCAGTACTTC.

This chain links TRBV7-9 with TRBJ1-4; 7 bases are a match to TRBD1. The CDR3 is 16 amino acids. Trimming removed 4 bases from V and 3 bases from J; junction bases left unmatched: 8. Germline values: CDR1 SEHNR, CDR2 FQNEAQ (reference sequence). CDR3 amino acids: CASSSHPGTANEKLFF. The DNA of the CDR3 is TGTGCCAGCAGCTCACACCCCGGGACAGCTAATGAAAAACTGTTTTTT.

In its sample, this clonotype was seen a few times. The CDR3 loop reads CAKWGGYGYTF. CDR3 nucleotides: TGTGCCAAATGGGGAGGGTATGGCTACACCTTC. The rearrangement joins TRBV6-1 to TRBJ1-2; D not certain. The CDR3 has 11 amino acids. Per germline, CDR1 MNHNS and CDR2 SASEGT. Trimming took off 10 bases at V and 5 bases at J, with 11 bases between the two ends.

The chain has TRBV20-1 and TRBJ2-7; D gene uncertain. CDR3 length: 15 residues. The germline V and J ends were trimmed by 6 bases and 8 bases, with 26 bases remaining between them. Germline CDR1 is DFQATT and CDR2 is SNEGSKA (reference sequence). The CDR3 is CSAPRPGSEPTKQYF. The CDR3, as DNA: TGCAGTGCCCCCCGGCCGGGCAGCGAGCCTACGAAGCAGTACTTC.

This sequence joins TRBV15 and TRBJ1-1; D is ambiguous. Germline V gives CDR1 LNHNV, CDR2 YYDKDF (reference sequence). Trimming left V 6 bases short and J 5 bases short, with 16 bases between. This CDR3 is 14 amino acids long. The CDR3 sequence: CATRRQVGATEAFF. The CDR3 DNA reads as TGTGCCACCAGACGACAAGTGGGAGCGACTGAAGCTTTCTTT.

A single count supports this clonotype. J is TRBJ2-1 and V is TRBV20-1; TRBD2 matches 16 bases. The junction had 11 bases not matched to a gene; V was cut back by 6 bases and J by 12 bases. This CDR3 has 15 amino acids. Germline V gene lookup returns CDR1 DFQATT and CDR2 SNEGSKA (reference sequence). The DNA of the CDR3 is TGCAGTGCCCCCAGGGGACTAGCGGGAGGGCCGTGGCAGTTCTTC. Its translation is CSAPRGLAGGPWQFF.

On this clonotype: Germline and junction disagree at one end, which may indicate a read error. This sequence joins TRBV6-5 and TRBJ2-7, with 12 nucleotides matching TRBD2. Germline V gives CDR1 MNHEY, CDR2 SVGAGI. The CDR3 is 14 residues long. CDR3 coding DNA: TGTGCCAGCAGTTATTCACGGACTAGCGGGGCGTTGGTCTTC. As protein: CASSYSRTSGALVF.

This clonotype appeared once. This rearrangement joins TRBV12-3 or TRBV12-4 to TRBJ2-7; TRBD1 aligns across 7 bases. The CDR3 extends over 17 amino acids. The V segment lost 5 bases and the J segment 2 bases; nucleotides outside the gene matches: 15. This CDR3 reads CASSPRDSASLPYEQYF. CDR3 DNA: TGTGCCAGCAGTCCCCGGGACAGCGCCTCACTCCCCTACGAGCAGTACTTC.

This clonotype has a handful of counts. This chain uses TRBV11-2 with TRBJ2-5; 11 bases align to TRBD2. Germline lookup yields CDR1 SGHAT and CDR2 FQNNGV. The CDR3 covers 17 residues. V shed 3 bases, J shed 1 base, and the junction held 7 bases outside the gene matches. The CDR3 nucleotides are TGTGCCAGCAGCTTTTCGGAGGGACTAGCGGCCCAAGAGACCCAGTACTTC. Protein product: CASSFSEGLAAQETQYF.

The V and J genes are TRBV10-3 and TRBJ2-1; D not resolved. This CDR3 has 17 residues. Germline CDR1 reads ENHRY; CDR2 reads SYGVKD. The V and J ends lost 2 bases and 0 bases respectively, with 14 bases between them. The CDR3: CAISEPKSPSSYNEQFF. The CDR3 nucleotides read TGTGCCATCAGTGAGCCGAAGTCCCCGAGCTCCTACAATGAGCAGTTCTTC.

The chain combines TRBV7-9 with TRBJ1-5; tentatively, D is TRBD1 (5 bases). V was trimmed by 7 bases and J by 0 bases, leaving 10 bases between them. The V gene's germline CDR1 is SEHNR and CDR2 FQNEAQ (reference sequence). The CDR3 sequence is 14 residues long. CDR3 DNA: TGTGCCAGCACCCCAGGGTATAGCAATCAGCCCCAGCATTTT. Translation gives CASTPGYSNQPQHF.

Points on this clonotype: The junction and the germline gene differ at one end; a read error may be behind it. The gene calls are TRBV27 and TRBJ1-2; 8 bases fit TRBD1. The CDR3 totals 15 residues. Germline V gene data show CDR1 as MNHEY and CDR2 as SMNVEV (reference sequence). The CDR3 nucleotides are TGTGCCAGCAGTTTATACAGGGGGGGGACCTATGGCCACACCTTC. Encoded protein: CASSLYRGGTYGHTF.

This clonotype was picked up a small number of times. The rearrangement links TRBV11-2 to TRBJ1-2; 11 bases are a match to TRBD1. The CDR3 is made up of 13 amino acids. Germline CDR1 is SGHAT and CDR2 is FQNNGV. V lost 5 bases, J lost 7 bases, and 3 bases stayed unmatched. The CDR3 nucleotides are TGTGCCAGCAGCCATGGACAGGGGGCTGGCTACACCTTC. Translation gives CASSHGQGAGYTF.

The chain joins TRBV28 to TRBJ1-2; D is unresolved. Germline V gene lookup returns CDR1 MDHEN and CDR2 SYDVKM. The CDR3 contains 16 residues. Between the trimmed V and J ends, which lost 2 bases and 0 bases, there was a span of 13 bases. DNA of the CDR3: TGTGCCAGCAGTTTAGGGTCCCAGGCACCTAACTATGGCTACACCTTC. Its translation is CASSLGSQAPNYGYTF.

The V call is TRBV20-1, the J call TRBJ1-2; 7 bases align to TRBD1. The V and J ends lost 3 bases and 8 bases, in that order; junction bases with no gene match: 21. The CDR3 loop spans 17 amino acids. The germline V gene has CDR1 DFQATT and CDR2 SNEGSKA (reference sequence). CDR3 nucleotide sequence: TGCAGTGCTAGTTACAACCGGCCGGGTAGGGGGCTCTTAGGCTACACCTTC. The encoded protein is CSASYNRPGRGLLGYTF.

This clonotype was observed a handful of times. The chain joins TRBV24-1 to TRBJ2-3; TRBD1 agrees at 9 bases. V trimming: 1 base; J trimming: 0 bases; junction bases outside the gene matches: 1. The germline V gene encodes CDR1 KGHDR and CDR2 SFDVKD. This CDR3 has 16 amino acids. The CDR3 loop reads CATSDFGTGSTDTQYF. The CDR3 coding sequence is TGTGCCACCAGTGATTTCGGGACAGGGAGCACAGATACGCAGTATTTT.

A note on this clonotype: This may be a read error: a much more frequent sequence differs by one nucleotide. The chain joins TRBV7-2 to TRBJ2-1, with D hard to call. Between the trimmed V and J ends, which lost 11 bases and 0 bases, there was a span of 11 bases. The germline V gene has CDR1 SGHTA and CDR2 FQGNSA. This CDR3 is 13 amino acids long. DNA for the CDR3: TGTGCCGGCACCCCATACTCCTACAATGAGCAGTTCTTC. The encoded protein is CAGTPYSYNEQFF.

The chain is built from TRBV6-1 and TRBJ1-5; 8 nucleotides agree with TRBD1. This CDR3 spans 13 amino acids. V dropped 6 bases and J dropped 5; count of bases not matched to a gene: 3. Germline CDR1 MNHNS, CDR2 SASEGT. Here the CDR3 DNA reads TGTGCCAGCAGAGGACAGGGCTATCAGCCCCAGCATTTT. It codes for CASRGQGYQPQHF.

This clonotype was recorded once. The chain links TRBV11-2 to TRBJ2-1; D call uncertain. Germline loops: CDR1 SGHAT, CDR2 FQNNGV. The CDR3 loop spans 17 amino acids. Trimming took 1 base from V and 0 from J, leaving 13 bases between them. CDR3 residues: CASSLARLGFSYNEQFF. The CDR3 coding sequence is TGTGCCAGCAGCTTAGCAAGGTTAGGCTTCTCCTACAATGAGCAGTTCTTC.